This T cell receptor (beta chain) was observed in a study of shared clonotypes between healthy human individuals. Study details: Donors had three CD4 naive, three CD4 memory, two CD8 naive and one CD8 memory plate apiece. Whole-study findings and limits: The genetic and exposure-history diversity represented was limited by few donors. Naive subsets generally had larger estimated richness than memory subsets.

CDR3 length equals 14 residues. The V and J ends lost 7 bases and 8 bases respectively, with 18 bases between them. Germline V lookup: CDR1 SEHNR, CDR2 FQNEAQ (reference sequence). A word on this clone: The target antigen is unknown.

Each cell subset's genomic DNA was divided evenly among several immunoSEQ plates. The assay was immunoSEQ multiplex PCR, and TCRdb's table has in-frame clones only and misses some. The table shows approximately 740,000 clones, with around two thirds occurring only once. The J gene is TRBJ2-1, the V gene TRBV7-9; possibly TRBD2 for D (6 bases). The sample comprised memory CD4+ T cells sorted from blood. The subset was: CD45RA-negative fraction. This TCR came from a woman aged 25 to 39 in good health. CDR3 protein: CASTTNGGSDEQFF. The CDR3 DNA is TGTGCCAGCACCACTAATGGGGGGAGCGATGAGCAGTTCTTC.